The clone carrying this T cell receptor (beta chain) showed up just a few times. Each CDR3 protein gets one entry after TCRdb re-called the 5' RACE reads with MiXCR. The sample carries approximately 77,000 distinct CDR3 sequences, approximately 12% recorded once. These data are taken from a study of early T cells in non-severe SARS-CoV-2 infection. V dropped 5 bases and J dropped 4; count of bases not matched to a gene: 16. The germline V gene encodes CDR1 LNHDA and CDR2 SQIVND (reference sequence). This CDR3 comprises 18 residues. The sequenced sample consisted of whole blood. This chain uses TRBV19 with TRBJ2-5; 10 bases are a match to TRBD1. The source is an adult who was a healthcare worker with PCR-confirmed SARS-CoV-2 infection or an uninfected control (not recorded which). CDR3 sequence (DNA): TGTGCCAGTAGTGCATACCCCCTAGACAGGGGGCTCCTAGAGACCCAGTACTTC. It translates to CASSAYPLDRGLLETQYF. Full variable domain (missing parts from reference TRBV19 and TRBJ2-5): DGGITQSPKYLFRKEGQNVTLSCEQNLNHDAMYWYRQDPGQGLRLIYYSQIVNDFQKGDIAEGYSVSREKKESFPLTVTSAQKNPTAFYLCASSAYPLDRGLLETQYFGPGTRLLVL.